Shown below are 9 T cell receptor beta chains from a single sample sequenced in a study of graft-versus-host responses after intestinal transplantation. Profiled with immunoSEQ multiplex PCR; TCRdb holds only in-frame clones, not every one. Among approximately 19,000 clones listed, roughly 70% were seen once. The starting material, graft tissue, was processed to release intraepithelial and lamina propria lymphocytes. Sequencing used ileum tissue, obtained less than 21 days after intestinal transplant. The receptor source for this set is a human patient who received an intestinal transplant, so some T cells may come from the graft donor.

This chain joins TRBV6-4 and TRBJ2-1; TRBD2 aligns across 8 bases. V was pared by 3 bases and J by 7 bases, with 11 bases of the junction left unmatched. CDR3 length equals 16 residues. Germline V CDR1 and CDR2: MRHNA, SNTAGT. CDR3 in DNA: TGTGCCAGCAGTGAGGTGTTATCGGGGGGGAAAAATGAGCAGTTCTTC. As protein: CASSEVLSGGKNEQFF.

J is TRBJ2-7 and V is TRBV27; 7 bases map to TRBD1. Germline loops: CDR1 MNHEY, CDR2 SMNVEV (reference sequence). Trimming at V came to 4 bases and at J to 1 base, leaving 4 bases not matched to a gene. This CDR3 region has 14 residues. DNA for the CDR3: TGTGCCAGCAGTTGGACAGGCGGATCCTACGAGCAGTACTTC. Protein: CASSWTGGSYEQYF.

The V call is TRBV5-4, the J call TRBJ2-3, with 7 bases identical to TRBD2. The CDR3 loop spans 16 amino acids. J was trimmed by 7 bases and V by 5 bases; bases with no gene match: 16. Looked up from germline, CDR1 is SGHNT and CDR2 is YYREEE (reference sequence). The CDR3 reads CASSDGAGVVRNTQYF. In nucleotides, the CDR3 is TGTGCCAGCAGTGACGGGGCGGGGGTAGTCAGAAATACGCAGTATTTT. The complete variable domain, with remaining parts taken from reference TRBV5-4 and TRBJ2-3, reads ETGVTQSPTHLIKTRGQQVTLRCSSQSGHNTVSWYQQALGQGPQFIFQYYREEENGRGNFPPRFSGLQFPNYSSELNVNALELDDSALYLCASSDGAGVVRNTQYFGPGTRLTVL.

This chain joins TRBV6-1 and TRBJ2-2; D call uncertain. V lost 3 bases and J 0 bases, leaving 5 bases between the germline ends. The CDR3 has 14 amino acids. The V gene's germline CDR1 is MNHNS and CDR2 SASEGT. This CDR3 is CASSDRPNTGELFF. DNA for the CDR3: TGTGCCAGCAGTGACAGGCCGAACACCGGGGAGCTGTTTTTT.

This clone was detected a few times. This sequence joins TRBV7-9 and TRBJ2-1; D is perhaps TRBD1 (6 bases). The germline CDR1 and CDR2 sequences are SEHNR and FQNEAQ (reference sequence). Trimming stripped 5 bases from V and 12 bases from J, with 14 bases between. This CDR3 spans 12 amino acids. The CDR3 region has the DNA TGTGCCAGCAGCGTACACAGGGTTAGGCAGTTCTTC. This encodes CASSVHRVRQFF.

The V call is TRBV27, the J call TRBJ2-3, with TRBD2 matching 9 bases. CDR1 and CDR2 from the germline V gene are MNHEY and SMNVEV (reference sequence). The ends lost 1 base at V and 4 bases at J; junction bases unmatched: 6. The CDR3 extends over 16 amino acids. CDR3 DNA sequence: TGTGCCAGCAGTTTATTAGGGGTAGCGGGAGCAGATACGCAGTATTTT. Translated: CASSLLGVAGADTQYF.

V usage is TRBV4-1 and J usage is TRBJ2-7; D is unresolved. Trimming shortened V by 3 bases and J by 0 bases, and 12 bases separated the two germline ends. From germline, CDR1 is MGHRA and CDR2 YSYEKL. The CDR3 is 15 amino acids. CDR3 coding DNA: TGCGCCAGCAGCCACCGACACCCGAGCTCCTACGAGCAGTACTTC. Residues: CASSHRHPSSYEQYF.

CDR3 sequence reads: CASRPGQGASPLHF. CDR3 DNA: TGTGCCAGCAGACCGGGACAGGGGGCGTCACCCCTCCACTTT. The V call is TRBV27, the J call TRBJ1-6, with TRBD1 matching 12 bases. V lost 6 bases, J lost 10 bases, and 4 bases stayed unmatched. CDR3 length: 14 amino acids. CDR1 and CDR2 from the germline V gene are MNHEY and SMNVEV (reference sequence).

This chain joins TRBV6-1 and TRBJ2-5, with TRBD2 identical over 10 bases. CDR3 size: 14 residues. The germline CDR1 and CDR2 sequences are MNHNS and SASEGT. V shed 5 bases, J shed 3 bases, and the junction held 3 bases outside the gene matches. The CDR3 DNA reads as TGTGCCAGCAGTAGGACTAGCGGCGAAGAGACCCAGTACTTC. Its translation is CASSRTSGEETQYF.